This entry lists 15 T cell receptor beta chains sequenced from one sample in a study of CD8+ T cells in alopecia areata. As the sequencing template, cDNA was produced by extracting RNA and reverse transcribing it. Sequencing was performed with immunoSEQ multiplex PCR; in TCRdb, only in-frame clones are kept and a portion is missing. The sample has 200,000 to 250,000 clones, more than 30% seen once. Treatment of the sample: oral pan-JAK inhibitor, 5-10 mg twice daily. The source was CD4+ T cells sorted from blood, collected between weeks 30 and 35, from a patient treated with tofacitinib. The source of these receptors is a human donor with alopecia areata.

This clone was picked up one time. The chain joins TRBV29-1 to TRBJ2-3, with 13 bases identical to TRBD2. CDR3 length: 15 amino acids. Germline V gene lookup returns CDR1 SQVTM and CDR2 ANQGSEA. The V gene end was trimmed by 5 bases and the J gene end by 0 bases; junction bases not matched to a gene: 2. The CDR3 nucleotides are TGCAGCGTTTGGACTAGCGGGGGAAGCACAGATACGCAGTATTTT. This codes for CSVWTSGGSTDTQYF.

CDR3 in amino acids: CASSIAPYPPQETQYF. The CDR3 DNA sequence: TGTGCCAGCAGCATTGCCCCCTATCCCCCCCAAGAGACCCAGTACTTC. This rearrangement joins TRBV7-2 to TRBJ2-5, with D uncertain. Per the germline V gene, CDR1 is SGHTA and CDR2 is FQGNSA. V lost 5 bases and J lost 1, with 17 bases in between. The CDR3 is 16 amino acids.

This clone occurred a few times. The rearrangement joins TRBV10-3 to TRBJ2-7; 8 nucleotides align to TRBD2. J gave up 3 bases and V 3 bases, and 4 bases lay outside the gene matches. CDR3 size: 14 residues. Germline V gene sequence: CDR1 ENHRY, CDR2 SYGVKD. The DNA for the CDR3 is TGTGCCATCAGTGAAGCGGGGGACTTCTACGAGCAGTACTTC. Residues: CAISEAGDFYEQYF.

This chain joins TRBV30 and TRBJ1-2; the D is unclear. V was clipped by 2 bases and J by 13 bases, with 17 bases between them. Germline CDR1 is GTSNPN and CDR2 is SVGIG (reference sequence). CDR3 length: 12 amino acids. The CDR3 coding sequence is TGTGCCTGGAGTCGAAGTGGGGTCGCCGGCACCTTC. The encoded protein is CAWSRSGVAGTF.

The rearrangement links TRBV30 to TRBJ2-1, with 10 bases matching TRBD2. This CDR3 is built from 14 residues. Germline V CDR1 and CDR2: GTSNPN, SVGIG (reference sequence). Unmatched junction bases numbered 3, after V lost 0 bases and J lost 7 bases. Here the CDR3 reads CAWSVLAGRNEQFF. DNA for the CDR3: TGTGCCTGGAGTGTACTAGCGGGGAGGAATGAGCAGTTCTTC.

This clone has a handful of counts. The chain carries TRBV5-1 and TRBJ1-1, with D hard to call. The V end was cut by 0 bases, the J end by 6 bases, with 12 bases between. Germline loops: CDR1 SGHRS, CDR2 YFSETQ. The CDR3 length is 14 residues. In nucleotides, the CDR3 is TGCGCCAGCAGCTTGGCGAGGGCCCACGCTGAAGCTTTCTTT. Its protein is CASSLARAHAEAFF.

The chain is built from TRBV14 and TRBJ2-1; the D gene is possibly TRBD2 (6 bases). CDR3 length: 17 amino acids. CDR1 is SGHDN and CDR2 is FVKESK in the germline V gene. The V gene lost 2 bases and the J gene lost 3 bases, with 17 bases spanning the gap. Here the CDR3 reads CASSQSSVEGRYNEQFF. CDR3 in DNA: TGTGCCAGCAGCCAATCTAGCGTAGAGGGCCGCTACAATGAGCAGTTCTTC.

This clone was observed a handful of times. The genes are TRBV5-1 and TRBJ2-5; weak D call: TRBD2 (6 bases). Trimming stripped 4 bases from V and 2 bases from J, with 12 bases between. The CDR3 sequence is 14 residues long. Germline assignment: CDR1 SGHRS and CDR2 YFSETQ. CDR3 region: CASSPGGIQETQYF. The CDR3 DNA reads TGCGCCAGCAGCCCAGGAGGGATTCAAGAGACCCAGTACTTC.

The chain couples TRBV10-3 to TRBJ2-5, with 7 positions matching TRBD1. With 3 bases clipped from V and 5 bases from J, the junction kept 9 bases outside the gene matches. From germline, CDR1 is ENHRY and CDR2 SYGVKD. The CDR3 runs 15 residues. CDR3 coding DNA: TGTGCCATCAGTGACAGGGGGTTGCAGGCCGAGACCCAGTACTTC. Translation: CAISDRGLQAETQYF.

The gene calls are TRBV30 and TRBJ2-1; possible D gene TRBD2, 6 bases. CDR1 GTSNPN and CDR2 SVGIG come from the germline V gene (reference sequence). Trimming pared 3 bases from V and 3 bases from J, leaving 15 bases between. The CDR3 has 15 residues. CDR3 region: CAWRDRGLLYNEQFF. CDR3 in DNA: TGTGCCTGGAGGGATCGGGGACTTCTCTACAATGAGCAGTTCTTC.

This clone was observed a few times. This chain connects TRBV5-6 to TRBJ1-2; D unclear. Trimming pared 3 bases from V and 8 bases from J, leaving 20 bases between. The CDR3 extends over 15 amino acids. The germline CDR1 and CDR2 sequences are SGHDT and YYEEEE. CDR3 region: CASSSEASALGGYTF. CDR3 DNA: TGTGCCAGCAGCTCCGAGGCGTCGGCGCTCGGGGGCTACACCTTC.

The chain is built from TRBV14 and TRBJ2-1, with D tentatively TRBD1 (6 bases). Germline V gives CDR1 SGHDN, CDR2 FVKESK. The CDR3 length is 14 residues. V was cut by 1 base and J by 5 bases, with 9 bases left in between. The CDR3 here is CASSQAWGHNEQFF. The CDR3 DNA is TGTGCCAGCAGCCAAGCCTGGGGGCACAATGAGCAGTTCTTC.

In this sample, this clone turned up a few times. This chain uses TRBV2 with TRBJ2-3, with unresolved D. With 5 bases removed from V and 3 bases from J, the gap between germline ends came to 3 bases. CDR1 and CDR2 (germline): SNHLY, FYNNEI. CDR3 length: 11 amino acids. CDR3 coding DNA: TGTGCCAGCAGTAAGACAGATACGCAGTATTTT. Translated: CASSKTDTQYF. Based on the CDR3 plus reference TRBV2 and TRBJ2-3, the full variable domain is EPEVTQTPSHQVTQMGQEVILRCVPISNHLYFYWYRQILGQKVEFLVSFYNNEISEKSEIFDDQFSVERPDGSNFTLKIRSTKLEDSAMYFCASSKTDTQYFGPGTRLTVL.

This chain uses TRBV29-1 with TRBJ1-6; D call uncertain. CDR1 SQVTM and CDR2 ANQGSEA come from the germline V gene. The CDR3 runs 12 residues. CDR3 in DNA: TGCGGGGTCGGGGACTATAATTCACCCCTCCACTTT. It encodes CGVGDYNSPLHF.

This chain joins TRBV4-1 and TRBJ2-1, with D maybe TRBD1 (5 bases). This CDR3 spans 16 amino acids. Germline V gene lookup returns CDR1 MGHRA and CDR2 YSYEKL. V lost 1 base and J 7 bases, leaving 17 bases between the germline ends. The CDR3: CASSQATQGRGNEQFF. The CDR3 region has the DNA TGCGCCAGCAGCCAAGCCACGCAGGGTAGGGGAAATGAGCAGTTCTTC.